Each of the 3 T cell receptor beta chains below was sequenced from the same sample in a study of blood T cell repertoires in COVID-19. Sequencing was performed with immunoSEQ multiplex PCR; in TCRdb, only in-frame clones are kept and a portion is missing. Counted here are tens of thousands of clones, roughly 88% occurring once; the ten biggest clones make up roughly 4.8%. The sample taken for sequencing was peripheral blood. The origin of the receptors is a woman at least 80 years old with acute or convalescent COVID-19.

This clone was picked up a small number of times. The rearrangement links TRBV5-1 to TRBJ1-1; maybe TRBD1 (6 bases). Per the germline V gene, CDR1 is SGHRS and CDR2 is YFSETQ. The CDR3 totals 15 residues. Between the trimmed V and J ends, which lost 4 bases and 0 bases, there was a span of 13 bases. In DNA form, the CDR3 reads TGCGCCAGCAGCGAGCAGGGGATCCTGAACACTGAAGCTTTCTTT. Translating gives CASSEQGILNTEAFF.

The V call is TRBV7-9, the J call TRBJ2-5, with TRBD1 as a possible D gene (7 bases). The CDR3 contains 15 residues. In germline, CDR1 is SEHNR, CDR2 FQNEAQ (reference sequence). V shed 5 bases and J shed 5 bases, with 18 bases lying between them. The CDR3 protein is CASSGGGLNEETQYF. The CDR3, as DNA: TGTGCCAGCAGCGGAGGGGGCCTGAACGAGGAGACCCAGTACTTC.

The V gene is TRBV5-1, the J gene TRBJ2-7; 8 positions agree with TRBD1. The ends lost 2 bases at V and 2 bases at J; junction bases unmatched: 6. Germline V gives CDR1 SGHRS, CDR2 YFSETQ. This CDR3 comprises 15 residues. CDR3 in DNA: TGCGCCAGCAGCTTCGACAGGGGTGGAACCTACGAGCAGTACTTC. It specifies CASSFDRGGTYEQYF.